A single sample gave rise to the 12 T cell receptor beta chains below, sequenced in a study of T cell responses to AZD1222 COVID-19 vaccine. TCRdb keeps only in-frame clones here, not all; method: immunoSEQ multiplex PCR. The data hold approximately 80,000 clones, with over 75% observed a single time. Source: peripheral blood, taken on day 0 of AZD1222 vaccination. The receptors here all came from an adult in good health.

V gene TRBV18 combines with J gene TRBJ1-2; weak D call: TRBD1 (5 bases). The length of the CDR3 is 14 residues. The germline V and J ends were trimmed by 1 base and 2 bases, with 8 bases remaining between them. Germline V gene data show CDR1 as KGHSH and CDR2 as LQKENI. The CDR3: CASSPLDSNYGYTF. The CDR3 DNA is TGTGCCAGCTCACCACTAGACAGCAACTATGGCTACACCTTC. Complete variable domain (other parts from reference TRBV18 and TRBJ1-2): NAGVMQNPRHLVRRRGQEARLRCSPMKGHSHVYWYRQLPEEGLKFMVYLQKENIIDESGMPKERFSAEFPKEGPSILRIQQVVRGDSAAYFCASSPLDSNYGYTFGSGTRLTVV.

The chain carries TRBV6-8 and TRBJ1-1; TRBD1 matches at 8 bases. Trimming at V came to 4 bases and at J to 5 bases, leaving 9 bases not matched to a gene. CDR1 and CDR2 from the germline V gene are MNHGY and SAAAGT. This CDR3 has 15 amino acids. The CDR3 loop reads CASSFTDRVKTEAFF. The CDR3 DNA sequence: TGTGCCAGCAGTTTCACGGACAGGGTCAAGACTGAAGCTTTCTTT.

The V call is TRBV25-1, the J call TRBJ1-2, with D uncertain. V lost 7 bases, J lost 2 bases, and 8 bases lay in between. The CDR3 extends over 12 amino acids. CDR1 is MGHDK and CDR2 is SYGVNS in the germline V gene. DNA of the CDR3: TGTGCCAGCACGGGGAGAAACTATGGCTACACCTTC. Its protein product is CASTGRNYGYTF.

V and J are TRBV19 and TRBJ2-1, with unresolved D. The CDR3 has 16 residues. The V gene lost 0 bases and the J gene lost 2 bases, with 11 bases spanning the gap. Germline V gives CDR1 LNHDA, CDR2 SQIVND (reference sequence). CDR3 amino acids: CASSIEGASAYNEQFF. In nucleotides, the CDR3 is TGTGCCAGTAGTATAGAGGGTGCCTCCGCCTACAATGAGCAGTTCTTC.

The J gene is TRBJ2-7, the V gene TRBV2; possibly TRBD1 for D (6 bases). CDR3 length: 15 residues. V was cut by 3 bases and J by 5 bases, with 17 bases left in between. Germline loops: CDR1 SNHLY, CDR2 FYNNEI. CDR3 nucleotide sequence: TGTGCCAGCAGTGAGGGACATTCAGGCTACGACGAGCAGTACTTC. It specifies CASSEGHSGYDEQYF.

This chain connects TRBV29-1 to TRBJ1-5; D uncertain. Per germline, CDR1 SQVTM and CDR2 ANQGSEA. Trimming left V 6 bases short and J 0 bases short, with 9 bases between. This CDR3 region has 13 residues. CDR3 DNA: TGCAGCGTCCAGGACGTTAGCAATCAGCCCCAGCATTTT. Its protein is CSVQDVSNQPQHF.

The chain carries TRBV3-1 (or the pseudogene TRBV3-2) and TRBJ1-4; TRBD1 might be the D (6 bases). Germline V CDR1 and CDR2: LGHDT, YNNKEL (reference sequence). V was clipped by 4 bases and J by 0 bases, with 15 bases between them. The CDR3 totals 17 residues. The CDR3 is CASSPSGGLATNEKLFF. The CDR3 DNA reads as TGTGCCAGCAGCCCCTCCGGGGGCCTTGCAACTAATGAAAAACTGTTTTTT.

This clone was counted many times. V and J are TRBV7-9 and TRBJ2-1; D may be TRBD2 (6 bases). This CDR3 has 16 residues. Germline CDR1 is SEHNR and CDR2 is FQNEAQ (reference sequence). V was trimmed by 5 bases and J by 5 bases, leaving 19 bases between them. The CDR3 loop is CASSTTRDSSDNEQFF. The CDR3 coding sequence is TGTGCCAGCAGCACTACCCGGGACTCGAGCGACAATGAGCAGTTCTTC.

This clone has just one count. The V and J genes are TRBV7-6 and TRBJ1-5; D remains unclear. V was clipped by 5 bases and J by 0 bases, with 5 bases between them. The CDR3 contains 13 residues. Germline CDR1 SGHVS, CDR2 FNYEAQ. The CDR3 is CASSRDSNQPQHF. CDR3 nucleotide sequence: TGTGCCAGCAGCCGCGATAGCAATCAGCCCCAGCATTTT.

The CDR3 sequence: CASRSGGGTEAFF. As DNA, the CDR3 is TGTGCCAGCAGGTCAGGGGGAGGTACTGAAGCTTTCTTT. The chain employs TRBV27 and TRBJ1-1, with 7 bases matching TRBD1. The V gene's germline CDR1 is MNHEY and CDR2 SMNVEV (reference sequence). J lost 5 bases, V lost 6 bases, and 6 bases had no gene match. The CDR3 consists of 13 residues.

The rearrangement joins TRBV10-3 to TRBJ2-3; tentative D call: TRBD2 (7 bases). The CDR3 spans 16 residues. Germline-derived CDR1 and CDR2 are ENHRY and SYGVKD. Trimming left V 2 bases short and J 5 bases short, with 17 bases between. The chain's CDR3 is CAISENRGGIKDTQYF. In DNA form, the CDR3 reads TGTGCCATCAGTGAGAATAGGGGGGGAATAAAAGATACGCAGTATTTT.

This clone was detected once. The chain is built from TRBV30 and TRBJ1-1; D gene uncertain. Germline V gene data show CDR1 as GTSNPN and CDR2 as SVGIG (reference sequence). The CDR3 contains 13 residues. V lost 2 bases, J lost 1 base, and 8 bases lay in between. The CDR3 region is CAWSRLANTEAFF. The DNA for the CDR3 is TGTGCCTGGAGTAGGTTGGCGAACACTGAAGCTTTCTTT.